This T cell receptor beta chain was identified in a study of cytomegalovirus exposure and HLA in healthy donors. Separate from the 666-subject first cohort, the roughly 120-subject validation cohort was the one that the donors belonged to. Study-wide findings and caveats: Most observed TCR sequences were rare, whereas some public TCRs were detected in many donors. The authors listed 150 to 200 TCR beta chains as cytomegalovirus-associated. The tendency of first-cohort TCR clusters to co-occur in the 110 or so validation repertoires emerged from a later analysis.

Assay: immunoSEQ multiplex PCR; the TCRdb copy retains only in-frame clones and omits some. The data hold over 200,000 clones, with roughly 88% observed a single time. Comment on this clone: What it binds is unknown. Other DNA variants within this sample encode the same CDR3.

Material: PBMCs. The receptor comes from a woman younger than 30 in good health and CMV-seronegative.

The CDR3 here is CASSRDSEAFF. CDR3 coding DNA: TGTGCCAGCAGCCGAGACAGTGAAGCTTTCTTT. The V and J genes are TRBV6-5 and TRBJ1-1, with D possibly being TRBD1 (5 bases). V was shortened by 6 bases and J by 7 bases, with 9 bases between the two germline ends. Germline V gene data show CDR1 as MNHEY and CDR2 as SVGAGI. The length of the CDR3 is 11 residues.